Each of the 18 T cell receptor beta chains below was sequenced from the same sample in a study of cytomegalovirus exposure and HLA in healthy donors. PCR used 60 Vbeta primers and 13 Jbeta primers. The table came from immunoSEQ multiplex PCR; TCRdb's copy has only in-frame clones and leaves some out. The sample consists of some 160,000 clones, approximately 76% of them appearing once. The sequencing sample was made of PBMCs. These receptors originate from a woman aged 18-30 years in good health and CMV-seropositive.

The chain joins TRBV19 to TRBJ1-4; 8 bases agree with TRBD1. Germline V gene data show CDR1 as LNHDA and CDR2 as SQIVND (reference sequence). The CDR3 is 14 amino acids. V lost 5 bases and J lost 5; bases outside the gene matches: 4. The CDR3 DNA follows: TGTGCCAGTAGTCCCGGGACAGGCAATGAAAAACTGTTTTTT. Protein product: CASSPGTGNEKLFF.

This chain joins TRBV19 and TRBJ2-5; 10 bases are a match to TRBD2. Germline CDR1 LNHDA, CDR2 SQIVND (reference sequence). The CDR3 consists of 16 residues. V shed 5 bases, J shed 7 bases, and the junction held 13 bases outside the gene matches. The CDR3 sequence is CASSSRTSGALWTQYF. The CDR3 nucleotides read TGTGCCAGTAGTTCAAGGACTAGCGGAGCCTTGTGGACCCAGTACTTC.

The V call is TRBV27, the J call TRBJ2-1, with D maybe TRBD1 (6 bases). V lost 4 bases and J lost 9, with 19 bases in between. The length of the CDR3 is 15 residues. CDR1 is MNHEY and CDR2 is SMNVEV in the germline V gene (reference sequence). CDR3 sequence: CASSSGVRLRVEQFF. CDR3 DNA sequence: TGTGCCAGCAGTTCAGGGGTTAGGCTACGAGTTGAGCAGTTCTTC.

The DNA for the CDR3 is TGTGCCAGCAGCGCGGGTATTGGAAACACCATATATTTT. This sequence encodes CASSAGIGNTIYF. The chain links TRBV11-2 to TRBJ1-3; no clear D gene. Between the trimmed V and J ends, which lost 5 bases and 3 bases, there was a span of 8 bases. CDR3 length: 13 amino acids. Germline V CDR1 and CDR2: SGHAT, FQNNGV.

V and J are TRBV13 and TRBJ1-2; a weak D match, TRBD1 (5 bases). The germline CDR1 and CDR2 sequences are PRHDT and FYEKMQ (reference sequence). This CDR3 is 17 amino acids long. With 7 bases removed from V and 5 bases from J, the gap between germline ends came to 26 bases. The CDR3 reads CASTKEFDSGDRYGYTF. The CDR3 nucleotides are TGTGCCAGCACCAAGGAATTTGACAGCGGGGACCGATATGGCTACACCTTC. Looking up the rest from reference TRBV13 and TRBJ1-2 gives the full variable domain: AAGVIQSPRHLIKEKRETATLKCYPIPRHDTVYWYQQGPGQDPQFLISFYEKMQSDKGSIPDRFSAQQFSDYHSELNMSSLELGDSALYFCASTKEFDSGDRYGYTFGSGTRLTVV.

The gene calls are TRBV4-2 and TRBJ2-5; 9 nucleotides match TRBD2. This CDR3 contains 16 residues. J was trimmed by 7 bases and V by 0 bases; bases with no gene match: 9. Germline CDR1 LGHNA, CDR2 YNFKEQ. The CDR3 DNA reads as TGTGCCAGCAGCCAAGATAGTAGCGGGGGAGGTCGGACCCAGTACTTC. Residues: CASSQDSSGGGRTQYF.

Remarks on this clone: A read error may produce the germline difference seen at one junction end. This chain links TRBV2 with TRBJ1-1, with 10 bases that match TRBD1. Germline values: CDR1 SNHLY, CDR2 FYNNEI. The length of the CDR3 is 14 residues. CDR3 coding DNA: TGTGCCAGCAGGGAAGAACTGGGACAGGGGCCAGCTTTCTTT. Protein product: CASREELGQGPAFF.

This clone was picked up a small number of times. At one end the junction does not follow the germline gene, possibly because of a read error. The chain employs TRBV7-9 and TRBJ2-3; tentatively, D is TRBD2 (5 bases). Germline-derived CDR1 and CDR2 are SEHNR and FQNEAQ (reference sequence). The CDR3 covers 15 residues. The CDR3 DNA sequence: TGTGCCAGCACCTTAGGGCGGGCGCGCACAGATACGCAGTATTTT. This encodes CASTLGRARTDTQYF.

DNA for the CDR3: TGTGCCAGCAGCCGCGACAGGGGGACTGAAGCTTTCTTT. As protein: CASSRDRGTEAFF. This chain connects TRBV7-9 to TRBJ1-1; 9 nucleotides align to TRBD1. This CDR3 has 13 amino acids. V shed 5 bases, J shed 5 bases, and the junction held 3 bases outside the gene matches. Germline-derived CDR1 and CDR2 are SEHNR and FQNEAQ (reference sequence).

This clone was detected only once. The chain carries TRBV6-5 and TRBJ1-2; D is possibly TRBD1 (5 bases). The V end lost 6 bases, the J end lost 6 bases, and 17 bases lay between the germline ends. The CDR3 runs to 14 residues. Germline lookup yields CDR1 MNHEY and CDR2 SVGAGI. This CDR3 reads CASSSLTDSHGYTF. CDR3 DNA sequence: TGTGCCAGCAGCTCTCTGACTGACAGCCATGGCTACACCTTC.

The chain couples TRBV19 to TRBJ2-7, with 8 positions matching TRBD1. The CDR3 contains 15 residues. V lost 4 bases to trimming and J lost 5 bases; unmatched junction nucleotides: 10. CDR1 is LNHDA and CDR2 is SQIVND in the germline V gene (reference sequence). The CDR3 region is CASSTSQGVGHEQYF. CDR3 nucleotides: TGTGCCAGTAGTACATCACAGGGGGTAGGACACGAGCAGTACTTC.

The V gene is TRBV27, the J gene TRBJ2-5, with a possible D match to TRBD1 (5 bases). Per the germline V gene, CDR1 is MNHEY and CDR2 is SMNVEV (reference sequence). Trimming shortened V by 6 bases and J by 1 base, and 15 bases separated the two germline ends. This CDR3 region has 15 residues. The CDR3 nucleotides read TGTGCCAGCAGCCTTCAGGGCTCTCTCCAAGAGACCCAGTACTTC. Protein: CASSLQGSLQETQYF.

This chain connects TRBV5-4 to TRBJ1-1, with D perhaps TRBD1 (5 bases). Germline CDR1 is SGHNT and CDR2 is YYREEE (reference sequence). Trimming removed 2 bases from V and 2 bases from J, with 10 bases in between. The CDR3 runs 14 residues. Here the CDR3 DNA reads TGTGCCAGCAGCTTCGACAGATTCAACACTGAAGCTTTCTTT. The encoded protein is CASSFDRFNTEAFF.

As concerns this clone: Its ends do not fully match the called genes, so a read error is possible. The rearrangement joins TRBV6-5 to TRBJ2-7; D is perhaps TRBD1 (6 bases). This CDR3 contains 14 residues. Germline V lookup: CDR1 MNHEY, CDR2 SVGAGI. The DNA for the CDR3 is TGTGCCCGCAGTTACTCATCACAGGGAAACGAGCAGTACTTC. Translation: CARSYSSQGNEQYF.

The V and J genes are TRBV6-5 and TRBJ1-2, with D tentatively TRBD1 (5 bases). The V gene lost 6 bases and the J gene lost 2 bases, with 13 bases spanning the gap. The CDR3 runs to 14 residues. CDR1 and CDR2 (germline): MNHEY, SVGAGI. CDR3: CASRMTVYNYGYTF. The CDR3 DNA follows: TGTGCCAGCAGGATGACAGTCTACAACTATGGCTACACCTTC.

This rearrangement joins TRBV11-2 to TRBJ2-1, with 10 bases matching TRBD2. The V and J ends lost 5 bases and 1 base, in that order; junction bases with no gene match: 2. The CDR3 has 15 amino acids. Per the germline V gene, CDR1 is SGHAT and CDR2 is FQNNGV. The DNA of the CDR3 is TGTGCCAGCAGCCCTAGCGGGGGTTCCTACAATGAGCAGTTCTTC. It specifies CASSPSGGSYNEQFF.

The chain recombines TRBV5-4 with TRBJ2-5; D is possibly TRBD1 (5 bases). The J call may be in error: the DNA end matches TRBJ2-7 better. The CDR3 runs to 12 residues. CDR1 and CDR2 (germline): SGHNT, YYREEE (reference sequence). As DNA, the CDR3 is TGTGCCAGCAGCGCTTCAGGGTCCGAGCAGTACTTC. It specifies CASSASGSEQYF.

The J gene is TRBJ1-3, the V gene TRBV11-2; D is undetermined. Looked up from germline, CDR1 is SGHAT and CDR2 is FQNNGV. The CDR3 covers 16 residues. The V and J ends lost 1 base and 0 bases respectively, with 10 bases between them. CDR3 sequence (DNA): TGTGCCAGCAGCTTAGGCGGCATACTCTCTGGAAACACCATATATTTT. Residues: CASSLGGILSGNTIYF. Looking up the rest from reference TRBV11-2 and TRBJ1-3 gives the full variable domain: EAGVAQSPRYKIIEKRQSVAFWCNPISGHATLYWYQQILGQGPKLLIQFQNNGVVDDSQLPKDRFSAERLKGVDSTLKIQPAKLEDSAVYLCASSLGGILSGNTIYFGEGSWLTVV.